The T cell receptor (beta chain) under discussion was sequenced for a study of T cells expressing NK-cell markers. As for the study in general: From sorted CD3+CD56+NKG2C+, CD3+CD56+NKG2C- and CD3+CD56-NKG2C+ T cells came the TCR beta repertoires. The authors sequenced eight donors, of whom seven were HCMV-seropositive and one was seronegative. The study, taken as a whole, reports: Expanded NKG2C+ T cell clones had unclear HCMV specificity.

TCRdb reprocessed the 5' RACE reads and keeps a single row for each CDR3 protein, giving no DNA. This sample's table has 500,000 to 600,000 distinct CDR3 sequences. The CDR3 loop spans 17 amino acids. CDR1 and CDR2 from the germline V gene are SGHAT and FQNNGV. In regard to this clonotype: Antigen: not known.

The sequence came from a man younger than 30 in good health. The genes are TRBV11-2 and TRBJ2-2; TCRdb indicates TRBD1, and absent DNA this call remains unverified. Sequencing was carried out using blood T cells: a sorted CD56 or NKG2C T cell subset, CD4+ or CD8+ T cells, or bulk PBMC T cells (not recorded which). CDR3 region: CASSPPGAGPHTGELFF.